The 14 T cell receptor beta chains given below trace back to one sample, sequenced in a study of brain T cells in children with intractable seizures. The assay was immunoSEQ multiplex PCR, and TCRdb's table has in-frame clones only and misses some. The profile covers 35,000 to 50,000 clones, with approximately 92% appearing a single time and 5% to 6.5% taken by the ten largest. Sequenced here: peripheral blood, sampled at surgery. These receptors were collected from a girl aged 2 to 10 with tuberous sclerosis and intractable seizures.

J is TRBJ1-2 and V is TRBV5-1; 7 nucleotides line up with TRBD1. With 4 bases clipped from V and 0 bases from J, the junction kept 6 bases outside the gene matches. Germline V gives CDR1 SGHRS, CDR2 YFSETQ. This CDR3 contains 15 residues. DNA of the CDR3: TGCGCCAGCAGCCCAGGGACAGCGCCTAACTATGGCTACACCTTC. Translation gives CASSPGTAPNYGYTF.

Only a few counts were recorded for this clone. V usage is TRBV11-2 and J usage is TRBJ2-2; 11 nucleotides line up with TRBD1. The CDR3 is made up of 16 amino acids. With 4 bases clipped from V and 3 bases from J, the junction kept 4 bases outside the gene matches. The V gene's germline CDR1 is SGHAT and CDR2 FQNNGV. CDR3 DNA: TGTGCCAGCAGCTCGAAGGGACAGGGGGACACCGGGGAGCTGTTTTTT. This gives the protein CASSSKGQGDTGELFF.

The chain recombines TRBV28 with TRBJ1-2; the D gene is possibly TRBD1 (6 bases). CDR1 and CDR2 (germline): MDHEN, SYDVKM. The CDR3 contains 13 residues. V gave up 4 bases and J gave up 2 bases, with 8 bases separating them. CDR3 DNA: TGTGCCAGCAGTTCGGGACACAACTATGGCTACACCTTC. Translating gives CASSSGHNYGYTF.

The V call is TRBV2, the J call TRBJ1-4; tentatively, D is TRBD1 (5 bases). Deletions cut 8 bases from V and 5 bases from J, with 15 bases between. There are 14 residues in the CDR3. Germline V gene sequence: CDR1 SNHLY, CDR2 FYNNEI. The CDR3 region is CASRLWGENEKLFF. The CDR3 DNA sequence: TGTGCCAGCCGACTTTGGGGGGAAAATGAAAAACTGTTTTTT.

The chain employs TRBV4-2 and TRBJ1-6; possible D gene TRBD1, 5 bases. The V and J ends lost 0 bases and 9 bases respectively, with 24 bases between them. CDR1 LGHNA and CDR2 YNFKEQ come from the germline V gene. The CDR3 extends over 19 amino acids. CDR3 coding DNA: TGTGCCAGCAGCCAAGACAGGGTTTATCGGGCCGTAGGTTTTTCACCCCTCCACTTT. This sequence encodes CASSQDRVYRAVGFSPLHF.

This clone was seen a single time. This rearrangement joins TRBV5-6 to TRBJ1-1, with a weak D call TRBD1 (5 bases). The CDR3 is made up of 13 amino acids. Trimming took off 1 base at V and 8 bases at J, with 12 bases between the two ends. The V gene's germline CDR1 is SGHDT and CDR2 YYEEEE. The CDR3 is CASSLLGDAEAFF. The DNA for the CDR3 is TGTGCCAGCAGCTTGCTAGGGGATGCCGAAGCTTTCTTT.

The chain couples TRBV2 to TRBJ2-7; a possible D gene is TRBD2 (5 bases). The ends were cut back, 7 bases at V and 1 base at J, with 14 bases in the middle. This CDR3 spans 14 amino acids. The germline V gene has CDR1 SNHLY and CDR2 FYNNEI. CDR3 nucleotides: TGTGCCAGCACCAATCAGAGGGAATCCTACGAGCAGTACTTC. Residues: CASTNQRESYEQYF. The variable domain in full, with the rest retrieved from reference TRBV2 and TRBJ2-7, is EPEVTQTPSHQVTQMGQEVILRCVPISNHLYFYWYRQILGQKVEFLVSFYNNEISEKSEIFDDQFSVERPDGSNFTLKIRSTKLEDSAMYFCASTNQRESYEQYFGPGTRLTVT.

The chain is built from TRBV19 and TRBJ2-3; D may be TRBD1 or TRBD2 (5 bases each). Germline V CDR1 and CDR2: LNHDA, SQIVND (reference sequence). V lost 3 bases to trimming and J lost 0 bases, with 7 bases between them. The CDR3 totals 14 residues. The CDR3 nucleotides read TGTGCCAGTAGTATGGGGGTGAGCACAGATACGCAGTATTTT. Encoded protein: CASSMGVSTDTQYF.

The J gene is TRBJ1-1, the V gene TRBV3-1 (or the pseudogene TRBV3-2), with D hard to call. Germline lookup yields CDR1 LGHDT and CDR2 YNNKEL (reference sequence). CDR3 length: 17 residues. Trimming took 1 base from V and 4 from J, leaving 19 bases between them. The CDR3 region has the DNA TGTGCCAGCAGCCAAGTGAGCCGACTGTCCGTAATCACTGAAGCTTTCTTT. This codes for CASSQVSRLSVITEAFF.

The chain employs TRBV7-9 and TRBJ1-2, with D possibly being TRBD1 (5 bases). The CDR3 is 12 amino acids. Trimming shortened V by 11 bases and J by 2 bases, and 12 bases separated the two germline ends. Germline values: CDR1 SEHNR, CDR2 FQNEAQ (reference sequence). The CDR3 reads CAGRKGNYGYTF. DNA of the CDR3: TGTGCCGGGAGAAAGGGGAACTATGGCTACACCTTC.

The chain joins TRBV4-1 to TRBJ2-3, with D possibly called TRBD1 or TRBD2 (5 bases each). The germline V gene encodes CDR1 MGHRA and CDR2 YSYEKL. Between the trimmed V and J ends, which lost 2 bases and 4 bases, there was a span of 13 bases. The CDR3 is 15 residues long. CDR3 sequence (DNA): TGCGCCAGCAGCCAATCCGGACTGGGACCAGATACGCAGTATTTT. The encoded protein is CASSQSGLGPDTQYF.

The chain employs TRBV18 and TRBJ2-2, with D possibly matching TRBD2 (5 bases). This CDR3 contains 14 residues. Per germline, CDR1 KGHSH and CDR2 LQKENI. Trimming cost V 5 bases and J 7 bases, with 14 bases left between them. For the CDR3, the DNA is TGTGCCAGCTCATGGGCGTCGGGGATCGGGGAGCTGTTTTTT. Translating gives CASSWASGIGELFF.

This clone was detected only once. The chain has TRBV3-1 (or the pseudogene TRBV3-2) and TRBJ2-6; 7 bases fit TRBD1. CDR3 length equals 18 residues. Germline V gene data show CDR1 as LGHDT and CDR2 as YNNKEL (reference sequence). J was trimmed by 0 bases and V by 1 base; bases with no gene match: 6. The CDR3 sequence: CASSQGQGILSGANVLTF. Here the CDR3 DNA reads TGTGCCAGCAGCCAAGGACAGGGCATTCTCTCTGGGGCCAACGTCCTGACTTTC.

This chain connects TRBV27 to TRBJ1-2; the match to TRBD1 covers 8 bases. The CDR3 loop spans 16 amino acids. Germline assignment: CDR1 MNHEY and CDR2 SMNVEV (reference sequence). Trimming at V came to 3 bases and at J to 2 bases, leaving 8 bases not matched to a gene. CDR3 nucleotides: TGTGCCAGCAGTTTTTGGGCAGGGGGCAAAAACTATGGCTACACCTTC. This gives the protein CASSFWAGGKNYGYTF.